The text below deals with one TCR beta chain. Its specificity is not known. This entry belongs to a study of cytomegalovirus exposure and HLA in healthy donors. Amplification used 60 Vbeta primers and 13 Jbeta primers. Profiling relied on immunoSEQ multiplex PCR, and the TCRdb table lists in-frame clones only, not all of them. The repertoire holds 55,000 to 80,000 clones, approximately 72% seen once, with almost 7.5% in the top ten. Trimming removed 0 bases at V and 1 base at J, with 7 bases between. From germline, CDR1 is SGHRS and CDR2 YFSETQ. The CDR3 consists of 15 residues. Points from the study as a whole: Among immune exposure information, only CMV serostatus was available. A link between a missense DCLRE1C variant and TCR beta V- and J-gene trimming emerged from a later analysis. Several of the most significant clusters appeared, in a later analysis, to be linked to common viral pathogens. Reportedly, cytomegalovirus status was diagnosed with high sensitivity and specificity.

The TCR sequence derives from a woman aged 30 to 39 in good health and CMV-seropositive. The specimen was PBMCs. V is TRBV5-1 and J is TRBJ2-2, with TRBD1 as a possible D gene (5 bases). The CDR3 spells CASSLETGNTGELFF. The CDR3 DNA sequence: TGCGCCAGCAGCTTGGAAACAGGGAACACCGGGGAGCTGTTTTTT.